This T cell receptor beta chain came from a study of cytomegalovirus exposure and HLA in healthy donors. Study in general: One earlier analysis, a look at about 179 million T cells, found some 100 million unique TCR beta sequences. Study results and limitations: Some public TCRs appeared in many individuals, while most sequences were rare. As a later analysis showed, a missense DCLRE1C variant was linked to trimming of TCR beta V- and J-genes.

In the PCR, 60 Vbeta and 13 Jbeta primers were used. TCRdb's table, derived via immunoSEQ multiplex PCR, lists solely in-frame clones and lacks some. The sample table sets out some 200,000 clones. In regard to this clone: Its antigen is unknown.

Trimming cost V 6 bases and J 2 bases, with 11 bases left between them. This CDR3 spans 13 amino acids. Germline values: CDR1 KGHSH, CDR2 LQKENI. Sequencing was performed on PBMCs. The sequence was obtained from a woman under 30 in good health and CMV-seropositive. This chain joins TRBV18 and TRBJ2-7; a weak D match, TRBD1 (5 bases). CDR3 nucleotide sequence: TGTGCCAGCTCCCAGGGCCTACCCTACGAGCAGTACTTC. Its translation is CASSQGLPYEQYF.